The rows below give T cell receptor beta chains drawn from one sample of a study of OX40 agonist ivuxolimab in advanced cancers. Generated by immunoSEQ multiplex PCR, the TCRdb table keeps only in-frame clones and is missing some. This table holds 68,000 or so clones, 75% to 95% found once. The sequences come from CD4+ or CD8+ T cells sorted from blood, collected in a trial of the OX40 agonist ivuxolimab. The receptors stem from an adult with an advanced solid tumor such as melanoma, head and neck, liver or kidney cancer. The CDR3 runs from the conserved cysteine through the conserved F or W. Fields, in order: D gene, V gene, J gene, clone size, CDR3 protein, CDR3 DNA. A D gene is named only where the DNA matches it firmly. Rows may omit the clone size; those that give it use once, few, many or a size class.

d_gene: NA; v_gene: TRBV6-5; j_gene: TRBJ1-6; abundance: NA; CDR3aa: CASRRDRNSPLHF; CDR3nt: TGTGCCAGCAGGCGCGACAGGAATTCACCCCTCCACTTT
d_gene: TRBD2; v_gene: TRBV5-1; j_gene: TRBJ2-5; abundance: NA; CDR3aa: CASSLATSTQETQYF; CDR3nt: TGCGCCAGCAGCTTGGCGACTAGCACCCAAGAGACCCAGTACTTC
d_gene: NA; v_gene: TRBV7-2; j_gene: TRBJ2-3; abundance: once; CDR3aa: CASSLGQTQYF; CDR3nt: TGTGCCAGCAGCTTAGGTCAGACGCAGTATTTT
d_gene: TRBD1; v_gene: TRBV9; j_gene: TRBJ2-1; abundance: NA; CDR3aa: CASSVEWTGVDFGEQFF; CDR3nt: TGTGCCAGCAGCGTAGAGTGGACAGGGGTGGATTTTGGTGAGCAGTTCTTC
d_gene: NA; v_gene: TRBV7-3; j_gene: TRBJ2-5; abundance: NA; CDR3aa: CASSLSSGETQYF; CDR3nt: TGTGCCAGCAGCTTATCGTCTGGAGAGACCCAGTACTTC
d_gene: NA; v_gene: TRBV5-1; j_gene: TRBJ2-5; abundance: once; CDR3aa: CASSLVKLATETQYF; CDR3nt: TGCGCCAGCAGCTTGGTGAAGCTCGCAACAGAGACCCAGTACTTC
d_gene: TRBD2; v_gene: TRBV30; j_gene: TRBJ2-5; abundance: NA; CDR3aa: CAWSPGLAGAQETQYF; CDR3nt: TGTGCCTGGAGTCCCGGCCTAGCGGGGGCCCAAGAGACCCAGTACTTC
d_gene: TRBD2; v_gene: TRBV2; j_gene: TRBJ2-7; abundance: NA; CDR3aa: CARGGGRLGEQYF; CDR3nt: TGTGCCCGTGGGGGCGGGAGGTTGGGTGAGCAGTACTTC
d_gene: NA; v_gene: TRBV6-5; j_gene: TRBJ2-7; abundance: NA; CDR3aa: CASSYSRRGYEQYF; CDR3nt: TGTGCCAGCAGTTACTCCCGCAGGGGCTACGAGCAGTACTTC
d_gene: TRBD1; v_gene: TRBV6-1; j_gene: TRBJ1-1; abundance: NA; CDR3aa: CASSEQGAITEAFF; CDR3nt: TGTGCCAGCAGCGAACAGGGGGCGATCACTGAAGCTTTCTTT
d_gene: NA; v_gene: TRBV5-1; j_gene: TRBJ1-5; abundance: NA; CDR3aa: CASSPDGPSGQPQHF; CDR3nt: TGCGCCAGCAGCCCTGACGGACCCTCGGGTCAGCCCCAGCATTTT
d_gene: TRBD1; v_gene: TRBV27; j_gene: TRBJ2-7; abundance: NA; CDR3aa: CASSDLKTGTGYHEQYF; CDR3nt: TGTGCCAGCAGCGATCTGAAGACCGGGACAGGGTACCACGAGCAGTACTTC
d_gene: NA; v_gene: TRBV6-5; j_gene: TRBJ1-1; abundance: few; CDR3aa: CASTPRLGSTEAFF; CDR3nt: TGTGCCAGCACCCCCCGATTGGGGAGCACTGAAGCTTTCTTT
d_gene: NA; v_gene: TRBV5-4; j_gene: TRBJ1-1; abundance: NA; CDR3aa: CASSGEGTRGTEAFF; CDR3nt: TGTGCCAGCAGCGGCGAGGGCACTAGGGGCACTGAAGCTTTCTTT
d_gene: TRBD2; v_gene: TRBV6-1; j_gene: TRBJ2-5; abundance: NA; CDR3aa: CASSVASGGVQETQYF; CDR3nt: TGTGCCAGCAGTGTAGCTAGCGGGGGGGTACAAGAGACCCAGTACTTC
d_gene: TRBD1; v_gene: TRBV5-1; j_gene: TRBJ1-1; abundance: once; CDR3aa: CASSLAQGETLKAFF; CDR3nt: TGCGCCAGCAGCTTGGCCCAGGGGGAGACCCTCAAAGCTTTCTTT
d_gene: TRBD1; v_gene: TRBV7-9; j_gene: TRBJ1-1; abundance: NA; CDR3aa: CASSLALRTGFGTEAFF; CDR3nt: TGTGCCAGCAGCTTAGCCCTGAGGACAGGGTTCGGTACTGAAGCTTTCTTT
d_gene: TRBD2; v_gene: TRBV6-1; j_gene: TRBJ2-5; abundance: NA; CDR3aa: CASRIRSGSETQYF; CDR3nt: TGTGCCAGCAGAATAAGAAGCGGGAGTGAGACCCAGTACTTC
d_gene: NA; v_gene: TRBV28; j_gene: TRBJ2-1; abundance: NA; CDR3aa: CASSPDSIQEQFF; CDR3nt: TGTGCCAGCAGTCCGGACTCAATTCAAGAGCAGTTCTTC
d_gene: TRBD1; v_gene: TRBV5-1; j_gene: TRBJ1-4; abundance: NA; CDR3aa: CASSFSGGDMKKLFF; CDR3nt: TGCGCCAGCAGCTTCTCAGGGGGCGACATGAAAAAACTGTTTTTT
d_gene: TRBD2; v_gene: TRBV5-4; j_gene: TRBJ2-7; abundance: NA; CDR3aa: CASSFPGTSGRYEQYF; CDR3nt: TGTGCCAGCAGCTTCCCCGGGACTAGCGGGCGATACGAGCAGTACTTC
d_gene: NA; v_gene: TRBV11-3; j_gene: TRBJ1-2; abundance: NA; CDR3aa: CASSLDQASGYTF; CDR3nt: TGTGCCAGCAGCTTAGACCAAGCTAGTGGCTACACCTTC
d_gene: NA; v_gene: TRBV11-3; j_gene: TRBJ2-3; abundance: NA; CDR3aa: CASSALNRWEESTDTQYF; CDR3nt: TGTGCCAGCAGCGCGCTAAACCGGTGGGAGGAAAGCACAGATACGCAGTATTTT
d_gene: TRBD2; v_gene: TRBV14; j_gene: TRBJ2-1; abundance: NA; CDR3aa: CASSASGGPYNEQFF; CDR3nt: TGTGCCAGCAGTGCTAGCGGGGGGCCATACAATGAGCAGTTCTTC
d_gene: TRBD2; v_gene: TRBV2; j_gene: TRBJ2-1; abundance: NA; CDR3aa: CASRTTSGSYNEQFF; CDR3nt: TGTGCCAGCAGGACGACTAGCGGGAGTTACAATGAGCAGTTCTTC
d_gene: NA; v_gene: TRBV6-5; j_gene: TRBJ2-7; abundance: NA; CDR3aa: CASSYSDSGEQYF; CDR3nt: TGTGCCAGCAGTTACTCCGACAGTGGCGAGCAGTACTTC
d_gene: NA; v_gene: TRBV14; j_gene: TRBJ2-1; abundance: NA; CDR3aa: CASSLLTGSYNEQFF; CDR3nt: TGTGCCAGCAGCCTCTTAACAGGGTCCTACAATGAGCAGTTCTTC
d_gene: NA; v_gene: TRBV30; j_gene: TRBJ1-2; abundance: NA; CDR3aa: CAWSAGSNYGYTF; CDR3nt: TGTGCCTGGAGTGCGGGGTCTAACTATGGCTACACCTTC
d_gene: NA; v_gene: TRBV4-2; j_gene: TRBJ2-1; abundance: NA; CDR3aa: CASSQDWQTYNEQFF; CDR3nt: TGTGCCAGCAGCCAAGACTGGCAGACGTACAATGAGCAGTTCTTC
d_gene: TRBD2; v_gene: TRBV27; j_gene: TRBJ2-3; abundance: NA; CDR3aa: CASTPSGRTDTQYF; CDR3nt: TGTGCCAGCACCCCTAGCGGGAGGACAGATACGCAGTATTTT
d_gene: NA; v_gene: TRBV18; j_gene: TRBJ2-3; abundance: NA; CDR3aa: CASSPWAGGTDTQYF; CDR3nt: TGTGCCAGCTCACCATGGGCAGGGGGCACAGATACGCAGTATTTT
d_gene: NA; v_gene: TRBV30; j_gene: TRBJ2-7; abundance: NA; CDR3aa: CAWSLSRTYEQYF; CDR3nt: TGTGCCTGGAGTTTGAGTCGAACCTACGAGCAGTACTTC
d_gene: NA; v_gene: TRBV6-1; j_gene: TRBJ2-5; abundance: NA; CDR3aa: CASSLPPRETQYF; CDR3nt: TGTGCCAGCAGCCTCCCGCCCCGAGAGACCCAGTACTTC
d_gene: TRBD2; v_gene: TRBV6-5; j_gene: TRBJ2-1; abundance: NA; CDR3aa: CVSWGGGNEQFF; CDR3nt: TGTGTTAGCTGGGGGGGTGGCAATGAGCAGTTCTTC
d_gene: NA; v_gene: TRBV6-5; j_gene: TRBJ2-7; abundance: NA; CDR3aa: CASSYRDTYYEQYF; CDR3nt: TGTGCCAGCAGTTACAGGGACACATACTACGAGCAGTACTTC
d_gene: NA; v_gene: TRBV5-1; j_gene: TRBJ2-4; abundance: NA; CDR3aa: CASSLEGVINIQYF; CDR3nt: TGCGCCAGCAGCTTGGAGGGAGTGATAAACATTCAGTACTTC
d_gene: NA; v_gene: TRBV2; j_gene: TRBJ2-3; abundance: NA; CDR3aa: CASGKNGRTDTQYF; CDR3nt: TGTGCCAGTGGGAAAAACGGTCGCACAGATACGCAGTATTTT
d_gene: NA; v_gene: TRBV9; j_gene: TRBJ2-5; abundance: NA; CDR3aa: CASSATGGGETQYF; CDR3nt: TGTGCCAGCAGCGCTACTGGGGGAGGTGAGACCCAGTACTTC
d_gene: NA; v_gene: TRBV10-3; j_gene: TRBJ2-2; abundance: NA; CDR3aa: CAFRGRTGELFF; CDR3nt: TGTGCCTTCAGGGGCAGGACCGGGGAGCTGTTTTTT
d_gene: NA; v_gene: TRBV12-5; j_gene: TRBJ2-7; abundance: NA; CDR3aa: CASGFYPYEQYF; CDR3nt: TGTGCTAGTGGTTTTTACCCGTACGAGCAGTACTTC
d_gene: TRBD2; v_gene: TRBV5-4; j_gene: TRBJ2-3; abundance: few; CDR3aa: CASSLEGLAGRGDTQYF; CDR3nt: TGTGCCAGCAGCTTGGAGGGACTAGCGGGGCGAGGGGATACGCAGTATTTT